The T cell receptor (beta chain) described here comes from a study of T-cell memory formation after mild COVID-19. General study points: The main location of contracting CD4+ clones was CM and EM, and that of contracting CD8+ clones was EMRA. There were some responding clones in pre-infection memory, which suggested that cross-reactive memory had joined. Second-wave clones peaking on day 37 lacked confirmed SARS-CoV-2 specificity.

This clonotype was observed a few times. Its matching antigen is unknown. TCRdb re-derived calls from the 5' RACE reads in MiXCR, one entry per CDR3 protein. The sample contains hundreds of thousands of distinct CDR3 sequences, approximately 15% of which appear only once. The germline V gene has CDR1 SGHDT and CDR2 YYEEEE. The CDR3 length is 16 residues. The V and J ends lost 0 bases and 6 bases, in that order; junction bases with no gene match: 5. Sequenced material: PBMCs or a T cell subset sorted from them (not recorded which). This chain connects TRBV5-6 to TRBJ2-1, with 11 nucleotides matching TRBD2. The receptor was derived from an adult woman who had mild COVID-19 (a few samples of this study predate the infection). Cell type and time point are not known. The chain's CDR3 is CASSLAGLAAINEQFF. As DNA, the CDR3 is TGTGCCAGCAGCTTGGCGGGACTAGCGGCAATCAATGAGCAGTTCTTC.